This note documents a single TCR beta chain sequence. Everyone who donated was a Caucasian adult who lived in Nashville, Tennessee. Germline V gene data show CDR1 as SGHNT and CDR2 as YYREEE (reference sequence). There are 17 residues in the CDR3. The V end was cut by 2 bases, the J end by 4 bases, with 18 bases between. The sample is drawn from a study of shared clonotypes between healthy human individuals. Several immunoSEQ 96-well plates shared each subset's DNA, each plate a replicate. Using immunoSEQ multiplex PCR, the repertoire was profiled, and TCRdb retains in-frame clones only, with some absent. The sample yields about 2.4 million clones, roughly 93% seen once.

The sample was naive CD4+ T cells from PBMCs. Described subset: CD45RA+ positively selected. The chain couples TRBV5-4 to TRBJ1-4; D possibly corresponds to TRBD1 (6 bases). This TCR was recovered from a man younger than 30 in good health. Some clones in this sample may be carry-over from other donors' samples. CDR3: CASSFGKGGGFNEKLFF. DNA of the CDR3: TGTGCCAGCAGCTTCGGCAAGGGGGGCGGATTTAATGAAAAACTGTTTTTT.